This T cell receptor beta chain was retrieved from a study of blood T cell repertoires in COVID-19. Germline CDR1 and CDR2: SGHRS and YFSETQ. V lost 3 bases to trimming and J lost 5 bases; unmatched junction nucleotides: 2. The CDR3 is 15 amino acids. This clone showed up just once. Authors' processing steps: Estimated nucleated cell counts came from reference gene primer amplification. Produced via immunoSEQ multiplex PCR; TCRdb's table is partial and in-frame only. D and trimming come from the DNA, and the V and J calls and clone size come from that table. This sample yields about 38,000 clones, of which 94% are seen a single time; roughly 4% belongs to the top ten.

The chain recombines TRBV5-1 with TRBJ2-1, with 13 bases identical to TRBD2. The receptor comes from a human donor with active COVID-19. The donor label of this sample is uncertain. The sequenced sample was peripheral blood. The CDR3 loop is CASSWTSGSNNEQFF. DNA for the CDR3: TGCGCCAGCAGCTGGACTAGCGGGAGTAACAATGAGCAGTTCTTC.